This TCR beta chain was sequenced for a study of shared clonotypes between healthy human individuals. Here immunoSEQ multiplex PCR was the method, and the copy in TCRdb shows in-frame clones only, minus some. The sample carries 2 million to 2.5 million clones, more than 85% recorded once. In germline, CDR1 is SEHNR, CDR2 FQNEAQ (reference sequence). V shed 6 bases, J shed 0 bases, and the junction held 4 bases outside the gene matches. This CDR3 has 15 residues. Naive-designated CD8 cells lacked CD45RO, were positively enriched for CCR7, and omitted terminally differentiated effector memory CD45RA+ cells.

This receptor was obtained from a man in his late teens or twenties in good health. Some clones in this sample may be carry-over from other donors' samples. The chain is built from TRBV7-9 and TRBJ2-1; 8 bases map to TRBD2. Source material: naive CD8+ T cells from PBMCs. The CDR3 DNA reads as TGTGCCAGCAGGGGGAGCGGGAGCTCCTACAATGAGCAGTTCTTC. It encodes CASRGSGSSYNEQFF.